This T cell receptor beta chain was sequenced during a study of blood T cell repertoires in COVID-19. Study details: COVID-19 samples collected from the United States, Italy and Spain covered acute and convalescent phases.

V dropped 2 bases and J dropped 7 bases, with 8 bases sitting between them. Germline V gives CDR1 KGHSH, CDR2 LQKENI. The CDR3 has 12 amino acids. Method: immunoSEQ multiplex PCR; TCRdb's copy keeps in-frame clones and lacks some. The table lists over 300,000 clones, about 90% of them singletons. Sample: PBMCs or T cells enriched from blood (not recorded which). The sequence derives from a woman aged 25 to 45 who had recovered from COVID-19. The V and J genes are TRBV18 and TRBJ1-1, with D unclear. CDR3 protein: CASSPSQIEAFF. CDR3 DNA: TGTGCCAGCTCACCATCCCAGATTGAAGCTTTCTTT.